This T cell receptor beta chain was captured by sequencing in a study of CD8+ T cells in alopecia areata. Study summary: Tofacitinib exposure lasted 6 to 18 months, followed by 6 months off drug.

Investigators isolated RNA and reverse transcribed it into cDNA to act as the sequencing template. Sequenced by immunoSEQ multiplex PCR; TCRdb stores in-frame clones only, minus some. The profile covers more than 200,000 clones, with 67% appearing a single time and more than 0.95% taken by the ten largest. Germline-derived CDR1 and CDR2 are SGDLS and YYNGEE. V lost 2 bases and J lost 7, with 10 bases in between. The CDR3 extends over 13 amino acids. With respect to this clone: The sample contains more than one DNA sequence encoding this CDR3.

Sequenced material: CD4+ T cells sorted from blood, taken at week 0. The TCR comes from a human donor with alopecia areata. The V gene is TRBV9, the J gene TRBJ2-1; D possibly corresponds to TRBD2 (5 bases). The chain's CDR3 is CASSVSGNNEQFF. The DNA of the CDR3 is TGTGCCAGCAGCGTCTCGGGGAATAATGAGCAGTTCTTC.